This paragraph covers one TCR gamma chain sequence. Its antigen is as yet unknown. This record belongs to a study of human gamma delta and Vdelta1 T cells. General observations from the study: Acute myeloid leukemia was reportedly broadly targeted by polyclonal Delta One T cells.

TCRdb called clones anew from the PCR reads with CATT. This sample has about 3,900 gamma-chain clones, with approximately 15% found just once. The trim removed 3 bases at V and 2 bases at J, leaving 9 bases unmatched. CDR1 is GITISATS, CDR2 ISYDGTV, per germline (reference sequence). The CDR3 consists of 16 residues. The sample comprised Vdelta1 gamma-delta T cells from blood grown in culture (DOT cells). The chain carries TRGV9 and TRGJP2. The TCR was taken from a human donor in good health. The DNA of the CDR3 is TGTGCCTTGTGGGAGAGTTCGGGCAGTAGTGATTGGATCAAGACGTTT. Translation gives CALWESSGSSDWIKTF.